The 32 T cell receptor beta chains presented below share a single source sample, sequenced in a study of shared clonotypes between healthy human individuals. Generated by immunoSEQ multiplex PCR, the TCRdb table keeps only in-frame clones and is missing some. The table has about 1 million clones, around four fifths seen once. The sequenced sample was memory CD4+ T cells sorted from blood. Specified subset: CD45RA-negative fraction. Source of these receptors: a man aged 18 to 29 in good health.

The CDR3 DNA sequence: TGTGCCTGGAGTGCGAACATGGGTGGAGGGACCCAGTACTTC. This encodes CAWSANMGGGTQYF. V and J are TRBV30 and TRBJ2-5; tentative D call: TRBD2 (5 bases). The CDR3 extends over 14 amino acids. Germline V gene sequence: CDR1 GTSNPN, CDR2 SVGIG (reference sequence). Trimming took off 1 base at V and 7 bases at J, with 16 bases between the two ends. Looking up the rest from reference TRBV30 and TRBJ2-5 gives the full variable domain: SQTIHQWPATLVQPVGSPLSLECTVEGTSNPNLYWYRQAAGRGLQLLFYSVGIGQISSEVPQNLSASRPQDRQFILSSKKLLLSDSGFYLCAWSANMGGGTQYFGPGTRLLVL.

The V and J genes are TRBV6-5 and TRBJ1-2; no clear D gene. V gave up 2 bases and J gave up 2 bases, with 9 bases separating them. The germline gives CDR1 MNHEY, CDR2 SVGAGI. This CDR3 region has 14 residues. The CDR3 reads CASSYPGRNYGYTF. The CDR3 coding sequence is TGTGCCAGCAGTTACCCGGGGAGGAACTATGGCTACACCTTC.

The V and J genes are TRBV19 and TRBJ2-3, with a possible D match to TRBD2 (6 bases). Germline assignment: CDR1 LNHDA and CDR2 SQIVND (reference sequence). The CDR3 length is 15 residues. V lost 5 bases and J lost 1, with 13 bases in between. The CDR3: CASSPRLEGTDTQYF. The CDR3 bases are TGTGCCAGTAGTCCAAGACTAGAAGGCACAGATACGCAGTATTTT. The whole variable domain, remainder taken from reference TRBV19 and TRBJ2-3, is DGGITQSPKYLFRKEGQNVTLSCEQNLNHDAMYWYRQDPGQGLRLIYYSQIVNDFQKGDIAEGYSVSREKKESFPLTVTSAQKNPTAFYLCASSPRLEGTDTQYFGPGTRLTVL.

The chain recombines TRBV5-4 with TRBJ2-3, with no clear D. Per the germline V gene, CDR1 is SGHNT and CDR2 is YYREEE (reference sequence). There are 13 residues in the CDR3. V gave up 4 bases and J gave up 4 bases, with 10 bases separating them. As DNA, the CDR3 is TGTGCCAGCAGCACGACCCTGGCAGATACGCAGTATTTT. Translated: CASSTTLADTQYF.

The chain has TRBV5-4 and TRBJ2-1, with TRBD2 identical over 13 bases. V dropped 4 bases and J dropped 8; count of bases not matched to a gene: 12. CDR3 size: 17 residues. Germline V gene lookup returns CDR1 SGHNT and CDR2 YYREEE (reference sequence). The CDR3 nucleotides read TGTGCCAGCAGCCCAAATCGGGGACTAGCGGGGATGGATGAGCAGTTCTTC. Residues: CASSPNRGLAGMDEQFF.

The chain couples TRBV30 to TRBJ1-1, with D uncertain. V was shortened by 2 bases and J by 11 bases, with 12 bases between the two germline ends. The V gene's germline CDR1 is GTSNPN and CDR2 SVGIG (reference sequence). The CDR3 sequence is 11 residues long. The chain's CDR3 is CAWSRTGRAFF. The CDR3 nucleotides are TGTGCCTGGAGTAGAACCGGGCGGGCTTTCTTT.

This clone occurred a few times. This chain connects TRBV5-4 to TRBJ2-5, with a possible D match to TRBD2 (5 bases). Between the trimmed V and J ends, which lost 1 base and 1 base, there was a span of 11 bases. The CDR3 is made up of 15 amino acids. CDR1 SGHNT and CDR2 YYREEE come from the germline V gene (reference sequence). DNA of the CDR3: TGTGCCAGCAGCTTGAACAGCGGTTCCCAAGAGACCCAGTACTTC. Encoded protein: CASSLNSGSQETQYF.

The chain links TRBV6-5 to TRBJ2-1; no definite D call. CDR3 length: 14 residues. Germline V CDR1 and CDR2: MNHEY, SVGAGI. With 10 bases removed from V and 7 bases from J, the gap between germline ends came to 20 bases. The CDR3 sequence is CATHSGSFGNEQFF. CDR3 DNA sequence: TGTGCCACCCATTCTGGCTCCTTTGGTAATGAGCAGTTCTTC.

This clone appeared a single time. The genes are TRBV30 and TRBJ2-2; the match to TRBD2 covers 7 bases. Germline V gives CDR1 GTSNPN, CDR2 SVGIG (reference sequence). The CDR3 is 15 amino acids. Losses at the gene ends were 7 bases for V and 0 bases for J; bases not matched to a gene: 8. CDR3 region: CALEREVTNTGELFF. Written as DNA, the CDR3 is TGTGCCTTGGAACGGGAGGTAACGAACACCGGGGAGCTGTTTTTT.

The count of this clone is one. This chain uses TRBV19 with TRBJ2-2; D ambiguous. This CDR3 comprises 13 residues. Trimming left V 3 bases short and J 7 bases short, with 9 bases between. Germline V lookup: CDR1 LNHDA, CDR2 SQIVND (reference sequence). The CDR3 DNA sequence: TGTGCCAGTAGTATGAATCTTAACGGGGAGCTGTTTTTT. Its translation: CASSMNLNGELFF.

The rearrangement joins TRBV10-3 to TRBJ2-3; 8 bases agree with TRBD2. Germline CDR1 ENHRY, CDR2 SYGVKD. Germline trimming cut 5 bases from V and 3 bases from J; bases unmatched to any gene: 4. This CDR3 is built from 14 residues. CDR3 region: CAISPGLETDTQYF. CDR3 sequence (DNA): TGTGCCATCAGTCCGGGACTAGAAACAGATACGCAGTATTTT.

This chain uses TRBV7-4 with TRBJ1-5, with D unresolved. The CDR3 consists of 18 residues. With 3 bases removed from V and 0 bases from J, the gap between germline ends came to 18 bases. CDR1 is SGHVT, CDR2 SQSDAQ, per germline. As DNA, the CDR3 is TGTGCCAGCAGCTTCCGGGCCTCGGGTAATTATAGCAATCAGCCCCAGCATTTT. Translated: CASSFRASGNYSNQPQHF.

This clone was counted many times. This chain links TRBV5-1 with TRBJ1-1; D not certain. V lost 0 bases, J lost 8 bases, and 8 bases lay in between. Germline-derived CDR1 and CDR2 are SGHRS and YFSETQ. The CDR3 sequence is 12 residues long. In DNA, the CDR3 is TGCGCCAGCAGCTTGGGAATGAGAGAAGCTTTCTTT. This sequence encodes CASSLGMREAFF. Full variable domain (missing parts from reference TRBV5-1 and TRBJ1-1): KAGVTQTPRYLIKTRGQQVTLSCSPISGHRSVSWYQQTPGQGLQFLFEYFSETQRNKGNFPGRFSGRQFSNSRSEMNVSTLELGDSALYLCASSLGMREAFFGQGTRLTVV.

V is TRBV4-3 and J is TRBJ2-2, with TRBD1 matching 10 bases. Trimming took 0 bases from V and 1 from J; bases not matched to a gene: 11. The length of the CDR3 is 20 residues. Germline CDR1 is LGHNA and CDR2 is YSLEER. DNA of the CDR3: TGCGCCAGCAGCCAAGATTCGGGACAGGGGCTCCGAGGGAACACCGGGGAGCTGTTTTTT. This gives the protein CASSQDSGQGLRGNTGELFF.

The chain combines TRBV27 with TRBJ1-5; the D is unclear. V dropped 6 bases and J dropped 9 bases, with 15 bases sitting between them. This CDR3 contains 13 residues. Germline V gives CDR1 MNHEY, CDR2 SMNVEV (reference sequence). The CDR3 is CASSSQRGSPQHF. CDR3 sequence (DNA): TGTGCCAGCAGCTCCCAACGGGGTTCGCCCCAGCATTTT.

CDR3 sequence reads: CAWSVQRQIQETQYF. The CDR3 DNA reads TGTGCCTGGAGTGTACAGCGCCAAATCCAAGAGACCCAGTACTTC. The gene calls are TRBV30 and TRBJ2-5; D is undetermined. Trimming took off 0 bases at V and 1 base at J, with 12 bases between the two ends. The CDR3 sequence is 15 residues long. In germline, CDR1 is GTSNPN, CDR2 SVGIG (reference sequence).

The chain links TRBV29-1 to TRBJ1-5; TRBD1 might be the D (5 bases). Trimming removed 6 bases from V and 2 bases from J, with 20 bases in between. The CDR3 consists of 16 residues. Germline V CDR1 and CDR2: SQVTM, ANQGSEA. The CDR3 spells CSVGWEGPVRNQPQHF. Here the CDR3 DNA reads TGCAGCGTGGGCTGGGAGGGGCCGGTGCGCAATCAGCCCCAGCATTTT. Complete variable domain (other parts from reference TRBV29-1 and TRBJ1-5): SAVISQKPSRDICQRGTSLTIQCQVDSQVTMMFWYRQQPGQSLTLIATANQGSEATYESGFVIDKFPISRPNLTFSTLTVSNMSPEDSSIYLCSVGWEGPVRNQPQHFGDGTRLSIL.

As concerns this clone: Other DNA sequences in this sample translate to the same CDR3. The rearrangement uses TRBV5-1 and TRBJ2-3; 9 bases line up with TRBD2. This CDR3 contains 17 residues. Germline V CDR1 and CDR2: SGHRS, YFSETQ. The V and J ends lost 0 bases and 1 base, in that order; junction bases with no gene match: 6. This chain's CDR3 is CASSLASGGGGTDTQYF. The CDR3 DNA follows: TGCGCCAGCAGCTTGGCTAGCGGCGGGGGGGGCACAGATACGCAGTATTTT.

V and J are TRBV6-5 and TRBJ2-5; a weak D match, TRBD2 (5 bases). The V gene's germline CDR1 is MNHEY and CDR2 SVGAGI. The ends were cut back, 0 bases at V and 5 bases at J, with 10 bases in the middle. CDR3 length equals 14 residues. CDR3 in amino acids: CASSYSEAGETQYF. The CDR3 bases are TGTGCCAGCAGTTACTCGGAGGCAGGCGAGACCCAGTACTTC.

The chain has TRBV9 and TRBJ1-3, with D possibly being TRBD1 (5 bases). Trimming took off 3 bases at V and 0 bases at J, with 16 bases between the two ends. CDR3 length equals 17 residues. The germline gives CDR1 SGDLS, CDR2 YYNGEE. The CDR3 loop is CASSGGFWASSGNTIYF. DNA of the CDR3: TGTGCCAGCAGCGGGGGCTTCTGGGCTTCCTCTGGAAACACCATATATTTT.

The gene calls are TRBV6-5 and TRBJ2-1; 9 positions agree with TRBD2. This CDR3 contains 13 residues. The germline V gene has CDR1 MNHEY and CDR2 SVGAGI. After removal of 9 bases from V and 2 bases from J, the junction contained 2 bases not matched to a gene. The CDR3 nucleotides read TGTGCCAGTAGCGGGAGCGCCTACAATGAGCAGTTCTTC. Translating it yields CASSGSAYNEQFF.

This clone was seen a single time. The chain is built from TRBV14 and TRBJ2-7; 10 nucleotides agree with TRBD1. The trim removed 4 bases at V and 3 bases at J, leaving 0 bases unmatched. The CDR3 is 13 amino acids. Germline-derived CDR1 and CDR2 are SGHDN and FVKESK. The CDR3 region is CASSRDRGYEQYF. The CDR3 DNA sequence: TGTGCCAGCAGCCGGGACAGGGGCTACGAGCAGTACTTC.

V usage is TRBV6-1 and J usage is TRBJ2-3; 12 bases line up with TRBD2. The CDR3 covers 16 residues. Trimming took 2 bases from V and 3 from J; bases not matched to a gene: 3. Germline lookup yields CDR1 MNHNS and CDR2 SASEGT. CDR3 DNA sequence: TGTGCCAGCAGTGAACTAGCGGGAGGGTTAACAGATACGCAGTATTTT. Encoded protein: CASSELAGGLTDTQYF.

The chain is built from TRBV19 and TRBJ1-5, with 10 bases that match TRBD1. CDR3 length: 16 amino acids. CDR1 and CDR2 (germline): LNHDA, SQIVND (reference sequence). Trimming removed 8 bases from V and 1 base from J; junction bases left unmatched: 8. The CDR3 coding sequence is TGTGCCAGTGGACAGGGGGTGCTCTGGAGCAATCAGCCCCAGCATTTT. Its protein is CASGQGVLWSNQPQHF. Combining the CDR3 with reference TRBV19 and TRBJ1-5 gives the whole variable domain DGGITQSPKYLFRKEGQNVTLSCEQNLNHDAMYWYRQDPGQGLRLIYYSQIVNDFQKGDIAEGYSVSREKKESFPLTVTSAQKNPTAFYLCASGQGVLWSNQPQHFGDGTRLSIL.

J is TRBJ2-7 and V is TRBV5-8; no reliable D call. V lost 4 bases to trimming and J lost 3 bases, with 11 bases between them. In germline, CDR1 is SGHTS, CDR2 YDEGEE. The length of the CDR3 is 13 residues. CDR3 nucleotide sequence: TGTGCCAGCAGCCTTAGTCGCGTCTACGAGCAGTACTTC. This codes for CASSLSRVYEQYF.

This chain uses TRBV30 with TRBJ2-1; a weak D match, TRBD1 (6 bases). Germline V gene data show CDR1 as GTSNPN and CDR2 as SVGIG (reference sequence). Trimming pared 8 bases from V and 4 bases from J, leaving 15 bases between. CDR3 size: 13 residues. The CDR3 DNA reads TGTGCCGGCCACCTGACAGGATACAATGAGCAGTTCTTC. Translated, it gives CAGHLTGYNEQFF.

V is TRBV5-1 and J is TRBJ2-1; 7 bases match TRBD2. CDR1 SGHRS and CDR2 YFSETQ come from the germline V gene. This CDR3 region has 16 residues. V shed 4 bases and J 0 bases; nucleotides not matched to a gene: 7. The CDR3 DNA sequence: TGCGCCAGCAGCCGCCCGAGACTAGCCTCCTACAATGAGCAGTTCTTC. Its protein is CASSRPRLASYNEQFF.

This clone was seen only a few times. The rearrangement uses TRBV7-2 and TRBJ1-2, with D possibly TRBD1 on 5 matching bases. V was pared by 3 bases and J by 8 bases, with 10 bases between. This CDR3 region has 12 residues. The germline gives CDR1 SGHTA, CDR2 FQGNSA. In DNA form, the CDR3 reads TGTGCCAGCAGCTTTCGTGGGGACGGCTACACCTTC. It yields the protein CASSFRGDGYTF.

The V and J genes are TRBV28 and TRBJ1-2; D unclear. The V end was cut by 5 bases, the J end by 5 bases, with 18 bases between. The CDR3 is made up of 15 amino acids. CDR1 MDHEN and CDR2 SYDVKM come from the germline V gene. The CDR3 protein is CASSPHTESGYGYTF. In DNA, the CDR3 is TGTGCCAGCAGTCCTCACACGGAGAGCGGGTATGGCTACACCTTC.

The CDR3 loop reads CASSVGEYRGAGNTIYF. In DNA form, the CDR3 reads TGCGCCAGCAGCGTTGGGGAGTACAGGGGGGCTGGAAACACCATATATTTT. This chain uses TRBV5-1 with TRBJ1-3; 8 positions agree with TRBD1. This CDR3 contains 17 residues. Germline CDR1 and CDR2: SGHRS and YFSETQ. V lost 4 bases, J lost 2 bases, and 11 bases stayed unmatched.

This sequence joins TRBV27 and TRBJ2-5; possibly TRBD2 for D (5 bases). The CDR3 sequence is 11 residues long. V lost 11 bases and J 6 bases, leaving 13 bases between the germline ends. The germline V gene encodes CDR1 MNHEY and CDR2 SMNVEV (reference sequence). CDR3 in DNA: TGTGCCGGCCTCCCCGGGAAGACCCAGTACTTC. Its protein is CAGLPGKTQYF.

The V and J genes are TRBV18 and TRBJ2-7; D uncertain. CDR1 KGHSH and CDR2 LQKENI come from the germline V gene. The CDR3 sequence is 14 residues long. Trimming took off 2 bases at V and 5 bases at J, with 13 bases between the two ends. The CDR3 protein is CASSPRGEQHEQYF. The CDR3 region has the DNA TGTGCCAGCTCACCAAGAGGTGAGCAACACGAGCAGTACTTC.